These 22 T cell receptor beta chains came from one sample sequenced in a study of control samples from healthy donors and cancer patients. Only in-frame clones appear in the TCRdb table, and some are missing; sequencing was by immunoSEQ multiplex PCR. The top ten clones hold about 2.7% of a sample with some 130,000 clones, approximately 90% of them seen once. Sequenced sample: blood. These receptors all stem from a man aged 35 to 55 in good health.

The chain recombines TRBV28 with TRBJ2-4, with TRBD2 identical over 12 bases. Germline CDR1 reads MDHEN; CDR2 reads SYDVKM. Trimming took 5 bases from V and 6 from J; bases not matched to a gene: 8. This CDR3 has 16 amino acids. The DNA of the CDR3 is TGTGCCAGCAGTAAAACTAGCGGGGGGAGCCGAAACATTCAGTACTTC. Translated: CASSKTSGGSRNIQYF.

V and J are TRBV15 and TRBJ2-5, with D possibly TRBD2 on 6 matching bases. CDR3 length: 15 amino acids. The germline V and J ends were trimmed by 3 bases and 2 bases, with 13 bases remaining between them. The V gene's germline CDR1 is LNHNV and CDR2 YYDKDF (reference sequence). The CDR3 DNA follows: TGTGCCACCAGCAGGAACGAAGGAGGGCAAGAGACCCAGTACTTC. Amino acid sequence: CATSRNEGGQETQYF.

This chain connects TRBV9 to TRBJ2-1; TRBD1 or TRBD2 may be the D gene (6 bases each). Between the trimmed V and J ends, which lost 0 bases and 4 bases, there was a span of 17 bases. Germline values: CDR1 SGDLS, CDR2 YYNGEE. The CDR3 length is 17 residues. CDR3: CASSVGGGLPPYNEQFF. CDR3 nucleotide sequence: TGTGCCAGCAGCGTAGGAGGGGGGCTCCCACCATACAATGAGCAGTTCTTC.

The chain joins TRBV6-5 to TRBJ1-2; D is undetermined. This CDR3 is 14 amino acids long. Germline CDR1 and CDR2: MNHEY and SVGAGI. V was clipped by 5 bases and J by 4 bases, with 14 bases between them. CDR3 nucleotides: TGTGCCAGCAGTCCGGGAGGCCAAGTCTATGGCTACACCTTC. This codes for CASSPGGQVYGYTF.

This chain links TRBV28 with TRBJ1-2; a possible D gene is TRBD1 (6 bases). Germline loops: CDR1 MDHEN, CDR2 SYDVKM. This CDR3 contains 16 residues. V was cut by 6 bases and J by 4 bases, with 21 bases left in between. CDR3 protein: CASSITPDSRPYGYTF. Written as DNA, the CDR3 is TGTGCCAGCAGCATTACCCCGGACAGTCGTCCCTATGGCTACACCTTC.

The CDR3 DNA reads TGTGCCAGCAGTTACCTCGCGGGGAGCACAGATACGCAGTATTTT. It yields the protein CASSYLAGSTDTQYF. The chain joins TRBV6-2 or TRBV6-3 to TRBJ2-3; D possibly corresponds to TRBD2 (6 bases). This CDR3 contains 15 residues. V was pared by 2 bases and J by 0 bases, with 9 bases between. Germline V CDR1 and CDR2: MNHEY, SVGEGT.

The rearrangement joins TRBV7-9 to TRBJ2-1, with 14 bases identical to TRBD2. The CDR3 has 19 amino acids. The germline CDR1 and CDR2 sequences are SEHNR and FQNEAQ (reference sequence). Trimming removed 5 bases from V and 0 bases from J; junction bases left unmatched: 9. CDR3 sequence (DNA): TGTGCCAGCAGCCCTCCTGGGACTAGCGGGGGCCGCTCCTACAATGAGCAGTTCTTC. This translates into CASSPPGTSGGRSYNEQFF.

This chain joins TRBV19 and TRBJ1-3; D is unclear. The V end lost 5 bases, the J end lost 3 bases, and 11 bases lay between the germline ends. Looked up from germline, CDR1 is LNHDA and CDR2 is SQIVND (reference sequence). The CDR3 length is 14 residues. CDR3 loop: CASSFGGGGNTIYF. Written as DNA, the CDR3 is TGTGCCAGTAGTTTCGGAGGTGGTGGAAACACCATATATTTT.

The V and J genes are TRBV11-2 and TRBJ2-1, with unresolved D. Looked up from germline, CDR1 is SGHAT and CDR2 is FQNNGV. Trimming shortened V by 6 bases and J by 8 bases, and 11 bases separated the two germline ends. The CDR3 loop spans 12 amino acids. The CDR3 nucleotides are TGTGCCAGCAGTCTGGTGGCAGATGAGCAGTTCTTC. Translation: CASSLVADEQFF.

CDR3 in DNA: TGCGCCAGCAGTCAATCCGGTCCGTGGGATACTGAAGCTTTCTTT. It encodes CASSQSGPWDTEAFF. The V gene is TRBV23-1, the J gene TRBJ1-1, with D unresolved. TRBV23-1 is treated as an ORF (open reading frame) with a function not yet certain. This CDR3 has 15 residues. Trimming took off 0 bases at V and 5 bases at J, with 13 bases between the two ends.

The gene calls are TRBV12-3 or TRBV12-4 and TRBJ1-2, with D uncertain. The CDR3 runs 13 residues. Trimming took 3 bases from V and 8 from J, leaving 13 bases between them. The CDR3 sequence is CASSFTGVRGYTF. CDR3 sequence (DNA): TGTGCCAGCAGTTTTACGGGTGTGAGAGGCTACACCTTC.

The chain joins TRBV11-1 to TRBJ2-7; TRBD2 might be the D (5 bases). Trimming left V 5 bases short and J 2 bases short, with 7 bases between. The CDR3 covers 12 residues. In germline, CDR1 is SGHAT, CDR2 FQDESV (reference sequence). CDR3 coding DNA: TGTGCCAGCAGCCCCGGGACCTACGAGCAGTACTTC. Its protein product is CASSPGTYEQYF.

The chain is built from TRBV10-1 and TRBJ2-7; 9 bases line up with TRBD1. The CDR3 runs 14 residues. The germline CDR1 and CDR2 sequences are WNHNN and SYGVQD (reference sequence). J gave up 6 bases and V 6 bases, and 9 bases lay outside the gene matches. The CDR3 reads CASSVGQGTFEQYF. The CDR3 DNA reads TGCGCCAGCAGCGTGGGACAGGGTACTTTCGAGCAGTACTTC.

This clone was seen a single time. This chain uses TRBV24-1 with TRBJ1-2, with 8 bases matching TRBD1. The CDR3 totals 14 residues. Germline lookup yields CDR1 KGHDR and CDR2 SFDVKD. V dropped 3 bases and J dropped 3; count of bases not matched to a gene: 2. The CDR3 loop reads CATSDAGQDYGYTF. In DNA, the CDR3 is TGTGCCACCAGTGATGCGGGACAGGACTATGGCTACACCTTC.

V gene TRBV5-1 combines with J gene TRBJ1-4; TRBD1 is a possible D gene (6 bases). Germline V gives CDR1 SGHRS, CDR2 YFSETQ. This CDR3 is built from 14 residues. V was shortened by 1 base and J by 8 bases, with 12 bases between the two germline ends. CDR3 in DNA: TGCGCCAGCAGCTTGACGAACAGGGCGGAAAAACTGTTTTTT. Translated: CASSLTNRAEKLFF. Variable domain in full (rest from reference TRBV5-1 and TRBJ1-4): KAGVTQTPRYLIKTRGQQVTLSCSPISGHRSVSWYQQTPGQGLQFLFEYFSETQRNKGNFPGRFSGRQFSNSRSEMNVSTLELGDSALYLCASSLTNRAEKLFFGSGTQLSVL.

The V and J genes are TRBV6-5 and TRBJ1-4; D is unresolved. The CDR3 totals 13 residues. CDR1 and CDR2 from the germline V gene are MNHEY and SVGAGI. V gave up 3 bases and J gave up 1 base, with 3 bases separating them. CDR3 loop: CASSYLTNEKLFF. Written as DNA, the CDR3 is TGTGCCAGCAGTTATCTAACTAATGAAAAACTGTTTTTT.

This chain joins TRBV5-1 and TRBJ1-6, with 10 bases fitting TRBD1. CDR1 is SGHRS and CDR2 is YFSETQ in the germline V gene. J lost 5 bases, V lost 3 bases, and 5 bases had no gene match. This CDR3 comprises 16 residues. DNA of the CDR3: TGCGCCAGCAGCTGGGAGGGACAGGGGAATAATTCACCCCTCCACTTT. It yields the protein CASSWEGQGNNSPLHF.

The V and J genes are TRBV5-5 and TRBJ2-1; D call uncertain. Germline CDR1 SGHKS, CDR2 YYEKEE (reference sequence). This CDR3 contains 12 residues. Trimming shortened V by 0 bases and J by 2 bases, and 0 bases separated the two germline ends. The CDR3 reads CASSLAYNEQFF. The CDR3 coding sequence is TGTGCCAGCAGCTTGGCCTACAATGAGCAGTTCTTC.

The rearrangement joins TRBV11-2 to TRBJ2-5, with a tentative D call TRBD2 (7 bases). This CDR3 has 14 amino acids. V dropped 4 bases and J dropped 5 bases, with 14 bases sitting between them. CDR1 and CDR2 (germline): SGHAT, FQNNGV. Here the CDR3 DNA reads TGTGCCAGCAGCTCGGGGGGCCGGGGGGAGACCCAGTACTTC. It encodes CASSSGGRGETQYF.

The gene calls are TRBV19 and TRBJ1-3; D perhaps matches TRBD1 (5 bases). Germline V gene data show CDR1 as LNHDA and CDR2 as SQIVND (reference sequence). V lost 2 bases and J 7 bases, leaving 9 bases between the germline ends. This CDR3 contains 13 residues. The CDR3 reads CASSIQEGNTIYF. The CDR3 nucleotides read TGTGCCAGTAGTATACAGGAGGGGAACACCATATATTTT.

The chain employs TRBV2 and TRBJ2-2; 8 nucleotides agree with TRBD1. Germline CDR1 is SNHLY and CDR2 is FYNNEI. The CDR3 spans 15 residues. V shed 6 bases and J 2 bases; nucleotides not matched to a gene: 5. CDR3: CASRAGGPNTGELFF. The CDR3 nucleotides are TGTGCCAGCAGGGCAGGGGGCCCTAACACCGGGGAGCTGTTTTTT.

This clone was observed once. This chain links TRBV7-9 with TRBJ2-1; D may be TRBD2 (5 bases). Germline CDR1 and CDR2: SEHNR and FQNEAQ (reference sequence). V shed 2 bases and J shed 0 bases, with 17 bases lying between them. The CDR3 has 18 amino acids. The CDR3: CASSLLHGVSSSYNEQFF. The CDR3 DNA is TGTGCCAGCAGCTTACTCCACGGGGTATCGAGCTCCTACAATGAGCAGTTCTTC.